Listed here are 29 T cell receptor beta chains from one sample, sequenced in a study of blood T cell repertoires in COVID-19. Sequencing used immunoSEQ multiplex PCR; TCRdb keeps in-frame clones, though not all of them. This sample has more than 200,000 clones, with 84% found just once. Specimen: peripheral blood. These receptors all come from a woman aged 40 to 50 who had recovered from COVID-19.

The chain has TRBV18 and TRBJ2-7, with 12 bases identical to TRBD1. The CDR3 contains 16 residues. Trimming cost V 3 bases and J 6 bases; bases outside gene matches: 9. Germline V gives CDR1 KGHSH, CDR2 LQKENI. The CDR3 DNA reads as TGTGCCAGCTCACCGGAGGTAGGGACAGGGGGCGGCGAGCAGTACTTC. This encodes CASSPEVGTGGGEQYF.

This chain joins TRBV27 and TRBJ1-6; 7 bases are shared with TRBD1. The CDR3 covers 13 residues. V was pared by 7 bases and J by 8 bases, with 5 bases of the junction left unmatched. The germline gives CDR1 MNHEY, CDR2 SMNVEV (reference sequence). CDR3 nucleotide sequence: TGTGCCAGCAAGAAGGGGGCTGATTCACCCCTCCACTTT. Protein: CASKKGADSPLHF.

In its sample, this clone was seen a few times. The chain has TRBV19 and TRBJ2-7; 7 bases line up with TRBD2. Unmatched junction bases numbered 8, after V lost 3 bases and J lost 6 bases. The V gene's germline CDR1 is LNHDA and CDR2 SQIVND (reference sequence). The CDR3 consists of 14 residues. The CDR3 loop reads CASSIGGGRTEQYF. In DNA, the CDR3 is TGTGCCAGTAGTATCGGGGGAGGGAGGACCGAGCAGTACTTC.

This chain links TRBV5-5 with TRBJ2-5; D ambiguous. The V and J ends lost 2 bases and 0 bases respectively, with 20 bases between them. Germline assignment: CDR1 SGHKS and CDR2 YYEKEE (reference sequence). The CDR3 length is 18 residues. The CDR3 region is CASSFNERQTVNQETQYF. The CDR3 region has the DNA TGTGCCAGCAGCTTTAATGAAAGGCAAACAGTCAACCAAGAGACCCAGTACTTC.

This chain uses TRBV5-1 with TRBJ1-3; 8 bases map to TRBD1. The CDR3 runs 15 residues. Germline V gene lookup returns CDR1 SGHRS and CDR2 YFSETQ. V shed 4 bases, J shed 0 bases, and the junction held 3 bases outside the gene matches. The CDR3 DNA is TGCGCCAGCAGCGTGACAGGGGACTCTGGAAACACCATATATTTT. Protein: CASSVTGDSGNTIYF.

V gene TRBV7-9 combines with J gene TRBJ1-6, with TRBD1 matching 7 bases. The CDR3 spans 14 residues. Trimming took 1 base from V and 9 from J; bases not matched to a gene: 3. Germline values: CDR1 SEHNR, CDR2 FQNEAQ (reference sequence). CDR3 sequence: CASSLGQGRSPLHF. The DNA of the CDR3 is TGTGCCAGCAGCTTAGGACAGGGTCGTTCACCCCTCCACTTT.

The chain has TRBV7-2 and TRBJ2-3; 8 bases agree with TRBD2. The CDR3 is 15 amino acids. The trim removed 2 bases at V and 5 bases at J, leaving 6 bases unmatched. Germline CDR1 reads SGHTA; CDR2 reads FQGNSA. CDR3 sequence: CASSLNSGGGDTQYF. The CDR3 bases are TGTGCCAGCAGCTTAAACAGCGGGGGAGGAGATACGCAGTATTTT.

The CDR3 DNA is TGTGCCAGCTCCGGGACAGGGAAAAACACCATATATTTT. Residues: CASSGTGKNTIYF. The chain has TRBV28 and TRBJ1-3, with 9 bases matching TRBD1. Germline V gene sequence: CDR1 MDHEN, CDR2 SYDVKM. The CDR3 length is 13 residues. V trimming: 8 bases; J trimming: 6 bases; junction bases outside the gene matches: 5. Full variable domain (rest looked up from reference TRBV28 and TRBJ1-3): DVKVTQSSRYLVKRTGEKVFLECVQDMDHENMFWYRQDPGLGLRLIYFSYDVKMKEKGDIPEGYSVSREKKERFSLILESASTNQTSMYLCASSGTGKNTIYFGEGSWLTVV.

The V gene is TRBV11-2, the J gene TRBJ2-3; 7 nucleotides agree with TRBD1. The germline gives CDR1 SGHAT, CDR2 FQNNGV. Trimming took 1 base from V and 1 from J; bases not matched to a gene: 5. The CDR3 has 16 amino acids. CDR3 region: CASSLGRQGRTDTQYF. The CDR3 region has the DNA TGTGCCAGCAGCTTAGGCAGACAGGGACGCACAGATACGCAGTATTTT.

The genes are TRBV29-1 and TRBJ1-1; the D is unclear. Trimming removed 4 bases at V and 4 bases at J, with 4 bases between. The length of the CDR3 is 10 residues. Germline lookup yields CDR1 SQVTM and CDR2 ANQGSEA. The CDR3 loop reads CSVASTEAFF. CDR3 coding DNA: TGCAGCGTTGCATCCACTGAAGCTTTCTTT.

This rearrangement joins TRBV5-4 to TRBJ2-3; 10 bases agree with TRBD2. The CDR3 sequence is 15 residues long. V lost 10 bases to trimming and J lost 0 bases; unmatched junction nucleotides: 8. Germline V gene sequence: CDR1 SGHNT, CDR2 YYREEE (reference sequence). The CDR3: CAGGSGGTSTDTQYF. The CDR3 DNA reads TGTGCCGGAGGTAGCGGGGGGACCAGCACAGATACGCAGTATTTT.

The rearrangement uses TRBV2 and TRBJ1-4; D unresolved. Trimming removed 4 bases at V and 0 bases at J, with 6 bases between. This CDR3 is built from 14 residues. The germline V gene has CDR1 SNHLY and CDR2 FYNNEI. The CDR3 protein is CASSVLATNEKLFF. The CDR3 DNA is TGTGCCAGCAGTGTACTGGCAACTAATGAAAAACTGTTTTTT.

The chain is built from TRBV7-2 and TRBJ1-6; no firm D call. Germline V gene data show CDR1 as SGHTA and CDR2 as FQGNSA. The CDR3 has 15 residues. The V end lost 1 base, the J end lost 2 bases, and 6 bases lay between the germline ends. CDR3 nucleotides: TGTGCCAGCAGCTTAGTACAGCCCTATAATTCACCCCTCCACTTT. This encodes CASSLVQPYNSPLHF.

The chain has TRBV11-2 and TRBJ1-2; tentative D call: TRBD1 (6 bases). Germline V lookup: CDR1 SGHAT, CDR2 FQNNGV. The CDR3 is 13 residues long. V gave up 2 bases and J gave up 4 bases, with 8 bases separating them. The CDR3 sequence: CASSLLDSYGYTF. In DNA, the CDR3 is TGTGCCAGCAGCTTATTGGACAGCTATGGCTACACCTTC.

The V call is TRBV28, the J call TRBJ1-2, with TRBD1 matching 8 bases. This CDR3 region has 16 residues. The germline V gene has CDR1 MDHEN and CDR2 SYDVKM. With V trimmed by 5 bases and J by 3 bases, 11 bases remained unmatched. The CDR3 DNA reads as TGTGCCAGCAGTGGATTCGGACAGGGCTTTGACTATGGCTACACCTTC. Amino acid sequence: CASSGFGQGFDYGYTF.

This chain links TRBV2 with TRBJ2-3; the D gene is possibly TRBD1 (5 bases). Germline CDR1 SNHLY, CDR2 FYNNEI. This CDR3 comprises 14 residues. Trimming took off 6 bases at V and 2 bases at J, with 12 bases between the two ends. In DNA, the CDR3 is TGTGCCAGCAGATTGACAGAATCCACAGATACGCAGTATTTT. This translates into CASRLTESTDTQYF.

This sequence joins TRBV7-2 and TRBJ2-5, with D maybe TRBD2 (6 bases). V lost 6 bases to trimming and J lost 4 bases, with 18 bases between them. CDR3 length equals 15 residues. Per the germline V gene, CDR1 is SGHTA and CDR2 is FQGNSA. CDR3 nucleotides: TGTGCCAGCAGGGGGGGAGGTACATCTCGAGAGACCCAGTACTTC. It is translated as CASRGGGTSRETQYF.

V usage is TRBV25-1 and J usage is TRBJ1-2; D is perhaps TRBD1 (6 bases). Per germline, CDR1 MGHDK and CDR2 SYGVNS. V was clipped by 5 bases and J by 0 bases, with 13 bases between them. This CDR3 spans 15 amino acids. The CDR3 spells CASSNPGGSNYGYTF. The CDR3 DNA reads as TGTGCCAGCAGTAACCCGGGGGGCTCTAACTATGGCTACACCTTC.

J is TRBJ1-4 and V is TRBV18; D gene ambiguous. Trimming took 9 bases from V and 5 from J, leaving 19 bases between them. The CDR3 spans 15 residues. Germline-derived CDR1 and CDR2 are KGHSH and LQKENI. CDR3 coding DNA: TGTGCCAGTCGAACCCCCCAGGCTTCAAATGAAAAACTGTTTTTT. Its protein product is CASRTPQASNEKLFF.

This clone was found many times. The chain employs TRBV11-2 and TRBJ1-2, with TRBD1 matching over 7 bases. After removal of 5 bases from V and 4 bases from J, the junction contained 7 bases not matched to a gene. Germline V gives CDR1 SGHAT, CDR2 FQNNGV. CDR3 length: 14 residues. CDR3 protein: CASSQYGTVYGYTF. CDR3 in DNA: TGTGCCAGCAGCCAATACGGGACAGTCTATGGCTACACCTTC. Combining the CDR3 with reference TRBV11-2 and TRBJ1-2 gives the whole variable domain EAGVAQSPRYKIIEKRQSVAFWCNPISGHATLYWYQQILGQGPKLLIQFQNNGVVDDSQLPKDRFSAERLKGVDSTLKIQPAKLEDSAVYLCASSQYGTVYGYTFGSGTRLTVV.

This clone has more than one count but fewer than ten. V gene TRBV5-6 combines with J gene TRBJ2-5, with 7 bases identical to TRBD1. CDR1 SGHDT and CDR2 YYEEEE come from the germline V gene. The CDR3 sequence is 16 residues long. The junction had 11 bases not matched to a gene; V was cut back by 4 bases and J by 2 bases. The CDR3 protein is CASSVTGSFGQETQYF. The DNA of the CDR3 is TGTGCCAGCAGCGTGACAGGGTCTTTCGGACAAGAGACCCAGTACTTC.

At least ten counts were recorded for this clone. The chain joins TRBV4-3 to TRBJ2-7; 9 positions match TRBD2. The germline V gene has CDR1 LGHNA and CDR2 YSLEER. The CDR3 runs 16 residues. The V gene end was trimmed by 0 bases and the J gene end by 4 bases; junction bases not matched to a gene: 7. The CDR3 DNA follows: TGCGCCAGCAGCCAAGATCTCGGCGGGGGGGCTTACGAGCAGTACTTC. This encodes CASSQDLGGGAYEQYF.

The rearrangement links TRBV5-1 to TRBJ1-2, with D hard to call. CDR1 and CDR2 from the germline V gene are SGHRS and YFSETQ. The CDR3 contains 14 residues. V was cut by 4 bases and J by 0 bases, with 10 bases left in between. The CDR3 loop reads CASSPEATNYGYTF. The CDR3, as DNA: TGCGCCAGCAGCCCGGAGGCTACTAACTATGGCTACACCTTC.

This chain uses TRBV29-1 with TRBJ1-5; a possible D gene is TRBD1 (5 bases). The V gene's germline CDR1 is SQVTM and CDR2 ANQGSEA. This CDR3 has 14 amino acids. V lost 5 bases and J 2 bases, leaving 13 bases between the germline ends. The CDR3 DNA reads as TGCAGCGTTCGCAGGGATCTTGGCAATCAGCCCCAGCATTTT. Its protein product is CSVRRDLGNQPQHF.

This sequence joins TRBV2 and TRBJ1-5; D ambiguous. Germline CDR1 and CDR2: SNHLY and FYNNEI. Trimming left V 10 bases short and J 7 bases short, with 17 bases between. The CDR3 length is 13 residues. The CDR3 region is CATSVYNGQPQHF. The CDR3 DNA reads TGTGCCACTAGTGTATACAACGGACAGCCCCAGCATTTT.

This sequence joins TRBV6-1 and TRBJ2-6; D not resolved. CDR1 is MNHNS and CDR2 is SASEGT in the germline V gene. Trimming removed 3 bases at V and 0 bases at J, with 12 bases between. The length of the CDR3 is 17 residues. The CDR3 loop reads CASSDVVRSSGANVLTF. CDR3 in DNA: TGTGCCAGCAGTGATGTCGTGCGGAGCTCTGGGGCCAACGTCCTGACTTTC.

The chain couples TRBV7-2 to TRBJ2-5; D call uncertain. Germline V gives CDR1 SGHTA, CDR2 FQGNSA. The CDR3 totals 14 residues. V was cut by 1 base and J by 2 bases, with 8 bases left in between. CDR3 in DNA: TGTGCCAGCAGCTTAGATTTCGTACAAGAGACCCAGTACTTC. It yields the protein CASSLDFVQETQYF.

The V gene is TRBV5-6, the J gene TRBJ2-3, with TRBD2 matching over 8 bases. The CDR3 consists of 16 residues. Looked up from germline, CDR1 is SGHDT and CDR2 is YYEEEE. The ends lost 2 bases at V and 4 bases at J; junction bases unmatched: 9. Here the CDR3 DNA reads TGTGCCAGCAGCTTAAGACGGGGGGGCCGTGCAGATACGCAGTATTTT. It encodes CASSLRRGGRADTQYF.

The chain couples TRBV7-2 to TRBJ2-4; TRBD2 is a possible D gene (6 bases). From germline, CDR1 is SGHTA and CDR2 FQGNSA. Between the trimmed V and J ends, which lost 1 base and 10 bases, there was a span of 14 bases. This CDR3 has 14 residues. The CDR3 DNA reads TGTGCCAGCAGCTTAGATGGGCGGGATTCTATTCAGTACTTC. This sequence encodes CASSLDGRDSIQYF.